A selection of T cell receptor beta chains follows, all from one sample in a study of blood T cells in healthy people across ages. MiXCR, run by TCRdb on the 5' RACE reads, gives a single entry per CDR3 protein. The repertoire holds fewer than 750,000 distinct CDR3 sequences, with approximately 52% as singletons. Source material: blood. The receptor source for this set is a woman at least 80 years old in good health. CDR3s include the opening cysteine and the closing phenylalanine or tryptophan. Clone size is shown for a subset of rows, as once, few, many or a class of expanded clone.

TRBJ2-7	-	TRBV6-2/TRBV6-3	CASSWQTLAYEQYF
TRBJ2-2	-	TRBV7-2	CASSPQMGVIGTGELFF
TRBJ2-3	many	TRBV6-6	CASRYRESTDTQYF
TRBJ2-3	few	TRBV20-1	CSAFTLSLAGAADTQYF
TRBJ2-7	-	TRBV29-1	CSVETLSPYEQYF
TRBJ2-1	-	TRBV20-1	CSAQDRGSYNEQFF
TRBJ2-7	many	TRBV12-3/TRBV12-4	CASSLRDRGYEQYF
TRBJ2-5	many	TRBV5-1	CASRGEETQYF
TRBJ1-1	-	TRBV5-5	CASSLAWGRGRIMNTEAFF
TRBJ2-6	-	TRBV20-1	CSARDPGSGANVLTF
TRBJ2-1	few	TRBV5-1	CASSYSRGDEQFF
-	-	TRBV10-3	CAITGGVGETQYF
TRBJ2-5	-	TRBV25-1	CASSDPPGDGNYNEQYF